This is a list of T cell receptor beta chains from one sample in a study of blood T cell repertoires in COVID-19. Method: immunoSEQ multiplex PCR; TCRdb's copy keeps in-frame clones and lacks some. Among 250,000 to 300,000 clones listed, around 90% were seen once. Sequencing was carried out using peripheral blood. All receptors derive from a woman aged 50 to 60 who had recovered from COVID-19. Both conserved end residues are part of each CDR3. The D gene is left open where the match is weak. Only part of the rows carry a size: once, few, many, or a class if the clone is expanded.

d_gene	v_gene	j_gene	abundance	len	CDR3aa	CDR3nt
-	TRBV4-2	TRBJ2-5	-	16	CASSQGSGGGPETQYF	TGTGCCAGCAGCCAAGGATCGGGGGGCGGCCCAGAGACCCAGTACTTC
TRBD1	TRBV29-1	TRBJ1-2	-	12	CSAKGTVYGYTF	TGCAGCGCAAAGGGGACAGTCTATGGCTACACCTTC
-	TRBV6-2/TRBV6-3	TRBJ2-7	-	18	CASSYTRWAVTSLDEQYF	TGTGCCAGCAGTTATACTAGGTGGGCGGTGACTTCACTCGACGAGCAGTACTTC
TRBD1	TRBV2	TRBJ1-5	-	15	CASSETSGGHQPQHF	TGTGCCAGCAGTGAAACCTCAGGGGGCCATCAGCCCCAGCATTTT
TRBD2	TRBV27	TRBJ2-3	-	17	CASSPPTLAGRTDTQYF	TGTGCCAGCAGTCCGCCCACACTAGCGGGACGCACAGATACGCAGTATTTT
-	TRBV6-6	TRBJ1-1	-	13	CASPQGTNTEAFF	TGTGCCAGCCCCCAGGGAACGAACACTGAAGCTTTCTTT
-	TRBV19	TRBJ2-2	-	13	CASSIWGAGELFF	TGTGCCAGTAGTATTTGGGGGGCCGGGGAGCTGTTTTTT
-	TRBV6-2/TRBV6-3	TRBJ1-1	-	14	CASSRNVGETQAFF	TGTGCCAGCAGTCGTAACGTTGGAGAGACGCAAGCTTTCTTT
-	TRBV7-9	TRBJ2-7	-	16	CASSFPEGGRTYEQYF	TGTGCCAGCAGCTTTCCAGAGGGGGGGAGAACCTACGAGCAGTACTTC
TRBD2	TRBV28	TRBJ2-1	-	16	CASSPLLAGNYNEQFF	TGTGCCAGCAGTCCCCTCCTAGCGGGAAATTACAATGAGCAGTTCTTC
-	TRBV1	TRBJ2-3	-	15	CTSSSRGVPPHTQYF	TGCACCAGCAGCTCCCGCGGGGTACCGCCCCATACGCAGTATTTT
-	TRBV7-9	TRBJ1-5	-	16	CASSPPGDSSNQPQHF	TGTGCCAGCAGCCCCCCGGGAGACAGTAGCAATCAGCCCCAGCATTTT
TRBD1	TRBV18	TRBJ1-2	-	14	CASSPAGTGEGYTF	TGTGCCAGCTCACCAGCCGGGACAGGGGAAGGCTACACCTTC
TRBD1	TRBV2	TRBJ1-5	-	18	CASSGARGDRGRNQPQHF	TGTGCCAGCAGCGGCGCAAGGGGGGACAGGGGGCGAAATCAGCCCCAGCATTTT
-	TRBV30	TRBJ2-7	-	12	CAWIASSYEQYF	TGTGCCTGGATCGCCAGCTCCTACGAGCAGTACTTC
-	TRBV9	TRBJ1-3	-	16	CASSVVDSSSGNTIYF	TGTGCCAGCAGCGTAGTGGACTCTTCCTCTGGAAACACCATATATTTT
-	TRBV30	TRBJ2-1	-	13	CAWSTSSYNEQFF	TGTGCCTGGAGTACTAGCTCTTACAATGAGCAGTTCTTC
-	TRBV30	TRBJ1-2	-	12	CALGRVNYGYTF	TGTGCCTTAGGGAGGGTTAACTATGGCTACACCTTC
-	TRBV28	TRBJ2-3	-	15	CAITARDNSTDTQYF	TGTGCCATCACAGCAAGGGACAACAGCACAGATACGCAGTATTTT
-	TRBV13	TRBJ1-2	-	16	CASSSLVSTGGGGYTF	TGTGCCAGCAGCTCTTTGGTGTCGACGGGGGGAGGTGGCTACACCTTC
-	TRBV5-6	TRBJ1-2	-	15	CASSYDRRINYGYTF	TGTGCCAGCAGTTATGACAGAAGAATTAACTATGGCTACACCTTC
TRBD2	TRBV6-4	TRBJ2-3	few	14	CASSDSRETDTQYF	TGTGCCAGCAGTGACTCGCGGGAGACAGATACGCAGTATTTT
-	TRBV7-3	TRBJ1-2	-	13	CASSPDRNYGYTF	TGTGCCAGCAGCCCGGACAGAAACTATGGCTACACCTTC
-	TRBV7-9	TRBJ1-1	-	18	CASSLGAGLRDFNTEAFF	TGTGCCAGCAGCTTAGGAGCCGGACTCCGGGACTTCAACACTGAAGCTTTCTTT
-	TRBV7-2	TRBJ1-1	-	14	CASSQQMVNTEAFF	TGTGCCAGCAGCCAACAGATGGTGAACACTGAAGCTTTCTTT
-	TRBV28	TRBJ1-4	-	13	CASRGGANEKLFF	TGTGCCAGCAGGGGAGGAGCTAATGAAAAACTGTTTTTT
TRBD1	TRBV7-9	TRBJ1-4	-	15	CASSFWTGGNEKLFF	TGTGCCAGCAGCTTCTGGACAGGGGGGAATGAAAAACTGTTTTTT